This T cell receptor beta chain is from a study of beta chain features in type 1 diabetes. Findings of the study overall: It was not settled here whether HLA type affects TCRB rearrangement. TCRB CDR3 length was moderately but significantly reduced in all four CD4+ subsets of Type 1 diabetes patients.

The germline gives CDR1 KGHSH, CDR2 LQKENI. The CDR3 is made up of 14 amino acids. Trimming removed 3 bases at V and 3 bases at J, with 9 bases between. Details on this clone: The antigen is not known. Other DNA variants within this sample encode the same CDR3.

All of the isolated RNA was reverse transcribed, so expressed TCRB transcripts were sequenced. The assay was immunoSEQ multiplex PCR, and TCRdb's table has in-frame clones only and misses some. The sample holds roughly 160,000 clones; about 8.1% are singletons and the top ten take around 0.56%. What was sequenced was central memory CD4+ T cells from blood. The chain has TRBV18 and TRBJ1-5, with TRBD1 as a possible D gene (6 bases). The source is a woman aged 18 to 35 with type 1 diabetes. CDR3 sequence: CASSPRDTNQPQHF. Here the CDR3 DNA reads TGTGCCAGCTCACCCAGGGACACCAATCAGCCCCAGCATTTT.